The 27 T cell receptor beta chains reported below all come from one sample, sequenced in a study of a mutant IDH1 vaccine in newly diagnosed glioma. Here immunoSEQ multiplex PCR was the method, and the copy in TCRdb shows in-frame clones only, minus some. The repertoire holds about 86,000 clones, with approximately 85% as singletons. Time point: week 23, last vaccination. Each dose of the vaccine consisted of 300 ug of mutant IDH1 20-mer peptide, with topical imiquimod. Their recognized antigens are unknown. Sequenced material: PBMCs, taken from a glioma patient whose treatment included an IDH1 peptide vaccine. These receptors all stem from a man under 40 with glioma. Some clones in this sample may be carry-over from other donors' samples.

The V and J genes are TRBV7-2 and TRBJ1-2, with no clear D. Germline lookup yields CDR1 SGHTA and CDR2 FQGNSA. V was pared by 1 base and J by 6 bases, with 6 bases between. The CDR3 length is 12 residues. In DNA, the CDR3 is TGTGCCAGCAGCTTAGGGGGAGATGGCTACACCTTC. It translates to CASSLGGDGYTF.

A single count supports this clone. The chain recombines TRBV28 with TRBJ1-1; D is ambiguous. Trimming removed 7 bases at V and 1 base at J, with 10 bases between. The V gene's germline CDR1 is MDHEN and CDR2 SYDVKM. CDR3 length: 13 amino acids. The CDR3 DNA reads as TGTGCCAGCACCCCTGTCAAGAACACTGAAGCTTTCTTT. The encoded protein is CASTPVKNTEAFF. Full variable domain (outside the CDR3, taken from reference TRBV28 and TRBJ1-1): DVKVTQSSRYLVKRTGEKVFLECVQDMDHENMFWYRQDPGLGLRLIYFSYDVKMKEKGDIPEGYSVSREKKERFSLILESASTNQTSMYLCASTPVKNTEAFFGQGTRLTVV.

The rearrangement links TRBV11-2 to TRBJ2-7; 12 bases agree with TRBD2. Germline values: CDR1 SGHAT, CDR2 FQNNGV. The trim removed 1 base at V and 4 bases at J, leaving 8 bases unmatched. CDR3 length equals 17 residues. The CDR3 spells CASSLGPSGGASYEQYF. CDR3 DNA sequence: TGTGCCAGCAGCTTAGGCCCTAGCGGGGGGGCCAGTTACGAGCAGTACTTC.

The chain combines TRBV2 with TRBJ2-3, with 7 bases identical to TRBD1. Trimming cost V 5 bases and J 2 bases; bases outside gene matches: 4. The CDR3 has 14 amino acids. Germline CDR1 and CDR2: SNHLY and FYNNEI. Written as DNA, the CDR3 is TGTGCCAGCAGTCAGGACAGGCCCACAGATACGCAGTATTTT. Residues: CASSQDRPTDTQYF.

The V and J genes are TRBV9 and TRBJ1-1, with D perhaps TRBD1 (6 bases). Germline assignment: CDR1 SGDLS and CDR2 YYNGEE. The CDR3 is 16 residues long. Trimming pared 3 bases from V and 3 bases from J, leaving 18 bases between. DNA of the CDR3: TGTGCCAGCAGCGCTCGGACTGATCCAGGGGACACTGAAGCTTTCTTT. This encodes CASSARTDPGDTEAFF.

This chain uses TRBV7-2 with TRBJ1-3; TRBD1 aligns across 9 bases. The germline V gene has CDR1 SGHTA and CDR2 FQGNSA. CDR3 size: 17 residues. The J segment lost 1 base and the V segment lost 1 base, leaving 5 bases of the junction unmatched. The CDR3 DNA follows: TGTGCCAGCAGCTTAGTTTCCGGGACAGGGTCTGGAAACACCATATATTTT. This sequence encodes CASSLVSGTGSGNTIYF. Variable domain in full (rest from reference TRBV7-2 and TRBJ1-3): GAGVSQSPSNKVTEKGKDVELRCDPISGHTALYWYRQSLGQGLEFLIYFQGNSAPDKSGLPSDRFSAERTGGSVSTLTIQRTQQEDSAVYLCASSLVSGTGSGNTIYFGEGSWLTVV.

V and J are TRBV7-9 and TRBJ1-2; D ambiguous. CDR3 size: 15 residues. The ends were cut back, 5 bases at V and 1 base at J, with 14 bases in the middle. Germline V gene data show CDR1 as SEHNR and CDR2 as FQNEAQ (reference sequence). CDR3 protein: CASSPPETLNYGYTF. CDR3 coding DNA: TGTGCCAGCAGCCCCCCCGAGACCCTTAACTATGGCTACACCTTC.

The CDR3 nucleotides are TGTGCCAGCAGCTTAGCTAGGAGGGTTAGCAATCAGCCCCAGCATTTT. Translating it yields CASSLARRVSNQPQHF. This chain connects TRBV7-8 to TRBJ1-5; no reliable D call. CDR1 and CDR2 from the germline V gene are SGHVS and FQNEAQ. Trimming cost V 0 bases and J 0 bases, with 9 bases left between them. CDR3 length equals 16 residues.

The rearrangement uses TRBV7-9 and TRBJ1-2; 8 bases fit TRBD1. With 8 bases clipped from V and 5 bases from J, the junction kept 7 bases outside the gene matches. This CDR3 is 13 amino acids long. Germline CDR1 reads SEHNR; CDR2 reads FQNEAQ (reference sequence). CDR3 nucleotide sequence: TGTGCCAGCGCCGAACAGGGGGATTATGGCTACACCTTC. It yields the protein CASAEQGDYGYTF.

The chain has TRBV5-1 and TRBJ2-7; D gene ambiguous. This CDR3 is 13 amino acids long. V was trimmed by 1 base and J by 2 bases, leaving 7 bases between them. Germline V gene sequence: CDR1 SGHRS, CDR2 YFSETQ. CDR3 bases: TGCGCCAGCAGCTTGCTGGGAACCTACGAGCAGTACTTC. This gives the protein CASSLLGTYEQYF.

V gene TRBV7-9 combines with J gene TRBJ2-7; the match to TRBD2 covers 7 bases. The CDR3 contains 14 residues. V shed 1 base and J 6 bases; nucleotides not matched to a gene: 6. The germline gives CDR1 SEHNR, CDR2 FQNEAQ (reference sequence). The CDR3 DNA sequence: TGTGCCAGCAGCTTAGGTGGACTAGTATCCGAGCAGTACTTC. This codes for CASSLGGLVSEQYF.

This chain joins TRBV27 and TRBJ1-4; D call uncertain. Germline CDR1 is MNHEY and CDR2 is SMNVEV (reference sequence). V was shortened by 2 bases and J by 6 bases, with 7 bases between the two germline ends. This CDR3 region has 13 residues. The CDR3 DNA reads as TGTGCCAGCAGTTTAAACAGAGATGAAAAACTGTTTTTT. Amino acids: CASSLNRDEKLFF.

The chain has TRBV2 and TRBJ2-7; D is uncertain. Trimming removed 1 base from V and 0 bases from J, with 4 bases in between. The CDR3 loop spans 13 amino acids. The germline CDR1 and CDR2 sequences are SNHLY and FYNNEI. The DNA of the CDR3 is TGTGCCAGCAGTGAAGGGGTCTCCTACGAGCAGTACTTC. It yields the protein CASSEGVSYEQYF. Filled out from reference TRBV2 and TRBJ2-7, the complete variable domain reads EPEVTQTPSHQVTQMGQEVILRCVPISNHLYFYWYRQILGQKVEFLVSFYNNEISEKSEIFDDQFSVERPDGSNFTLKIRSTKLEDSAMYFCASSEGVSYEQYFGPGTRLTVT.

J is TRBJ1-2 and V is TRBV19; 9 bases agree with TRBD1. Germline trimming cut 6 bases from V and 2 bases from J; bases unmatched to any gene: 10. In germline, CDR1 is LNHDA, CDR2 SQIVND (reference sequence). This CDR3 region has 16 residues. CDR3 sequence reads: CASSRPGTGTNYGYTF. The DNA for the CDR3 is TGTGCCAGTAGCCGTCCCGGGACAGGGACGAACTATGGCTACACCTTC.

The V and J genes are TRBV2 and TRBJ2-1; D is tentatively TRBD1 or TRBD2 (5 bases each). Trimming left V 6 bases short and J 7 bases short, with 19 bases between. This CDR3 region has 15 residues. CDR1 is SNHLY, CDR2 FYNNEI, per germline. The CDR3 DNA follows: TGTGCCAGCAGGGGGCCTTCGGGGACCAAGAATGAGCAGTTCTTC. It specifies CASRGPSGTKNEQFF.

This clone was recorded once. The gene calls are TRBV28 and TRBJ2-1; 7 nucleotides align to TRBD2. CDR3 length: 14 amino acids. Germline V gene lookup returns CDR1 MDHEN and CDR2 SYDVKM. J gave up 12 bases and V 1 base, and 9 bases lay outside the gene matches. CDR3 loop: CASSLFASGPSQFF. The CDR3 DNA reads TGTGCCAGCAGTTTATTTGCTAGCGGACCCTCGCAGTTCTTC. The full variable domain, its missing parts supplied by reference TRBV28 and TRBJ2-1, is DVKVTQSSRYLVKRTGEKVFLECVQDMDHENMFWYRQDPGLGLRLIYFSYDVKMKEKGDIPEGYSVSREKKERFSLILESASTNQTSMYLCASSLFASGPSQFFGPGTRLTVL.

The rearrangement uses TRBV13 and TRBJ1-5; D is unresolved. Germline-derived CDR1 and CDR2 are PRHDT and FYEKMQ (reference sequence). The length of the CDR3 is 12 residues. V was cut by 5 bases and J by 6 bases, with 8 bases left in between. The CDR3 DNA sequence: TGTGCCAGCAGCCGCTTGGGTCAGCCCCAGCATTTT. Protein sequence: CASSRLGQPQHF. Full variable domain (remainder filled in from reference TRBV13 and TRBJ1-5): AAGVIQSPRHLIKEKRETATLKCYPIPRHDTVYWYQQGPGQDPQFLISFYEKMQSDKGSIPDRFSAQQFSDYHSELNMSSLELGDSALYFCASSRLGQPQHFGDGTRLSIL.

The rearrangement uses TRBV4-3 and TRBJ1-1, with D perhaps TRBD1 (5 bases). V shed 5 bases and J shed 4 bases, with 11 bases lying between them. The CDR3 has 13 amino acids. CDR1 and CDR2 from the germline V gene are LGHNA and YSLEER. CDR3 residues: CASSSQGATEAFF. The CDR3 DNA reads as TGCGCCAGCAGCTCTCAAGGGGCCACTGAAGCTTTCTTT.

The rearrangement uses TRBV5-6 and TRBJ2-3, with D maybe TRBD2 (5 bases). The germline V gene encodes CDR1 SGHDT and CDR2 YYEEEE. V lost 4 bases and J 2 bases, leaving 11 bases between the germline ends. The CDR3 consists of 14 residues. The CDR3 reads CASSRWTFTDTQYF. CDR3 coding DNA: TGTGCCAGCAGCCGATGGACTTTCACAGATACGCAGTATTTT.

V and J are TRBV7-9 and TRBJ1-5; TRBD1 agrees at 7 bases. CDR1 and CDR2 (germline): SEHNR, FQNEAQ (reference sequence). This CDR3 has 16 residues. The junction had 7 bases not matched to a gene; V was cut back by 4 bases and J by 1 base. The CDR3 loop is CASSSNRDSSNQPQHF. CDR3 DNA sequence: TGTGCCAGCAGCTCGAACCGGGACAGCAGCAATCAGCCCCAGCATTTT.

The rearrangement uses TRBV7-2 and TRBJ1-2, with a weak D call TRBD1 (6 bases). Germline V gene data show CDR1 as SGHTA and CDR2 as FQGNSA. V was shortened by 3 bases and J by 1 base, with 9 bases between the two germline ends. This CDR3 spans 14 amino acids. This CDR3 is CASSFQGFNYGYTF. DNA of the CDR3: TGTGCCAGCAGCTTTCAGGGGTTTAACTATGGCTACACCTTC.

The CDR3 loop is CASSKGFQREGTDTQYF. Here the CDR3 DNA reads TGTGCCAGCAGCAAAGGGTTCCAGCGGGAGGGCACAGATACGCAGTATTTT. The chain employs TRBV21-1 and TRBJ2-3; TRBD2, as called in the table, went unchecked against the DNA. TRBV21-1 is a known pseudogene. The CDR3 is made up of 17 amino acids.

The V gene is TRBV4-1, the J gene TRBJ1-1; D might be TRBD1 (6 bases). The V and J ends lost 6 bases and 9 bases respectively, with 14 bases between them. The CDR3 is 12 residues long. Germline V gene lookup returns CDR1 MGHRA and CDR2 YSYEKL. The CDR3 bases are TGCGCCAGCAGAGGGGGGGGTGAGAAAGCTTTCTTT. Encoded protein: CASRGGGEKAFF.

This chain links TRBV4-2 with TRBJ1-1; D is uncertain. Germline CDR1 is LGHNA and CDR2 is YNFKEQ. This CDR3 is 13 amino acids long. The V and J ends lost 2 bases and 1 base respectively, with 5 bases between them. For the CDR3, the DNA is TGTGCCAGCAGCCAAAGCCCGAACACTGAAGCTTTCTTT. Protein: CASSQSPNTEAFF.

This clone was recorded a few times. The V and J genes are TRBV9 and TRBJ1-1; TRBD1 aligns across 8 bases. Germline values: CDR1 SGDLS, CDR2 YYNGEE. The CDR3 consists of 16 residues. V shed 0 bases, J shed 2 bases, and the junction held 6 bases outside the gene matches. The CDR3 is CASSVDWTGPNTEAFF. The CDR3 DNA reads TGTGCCAGCAGCGTAGATTGGACAGGGCCAAACACTGAAGCTTTCTTT.

V usage is TRBV28 and J usage is TRBJ2-7; 8 bases map to TRBD1. Germline CDR1 is MDHEN and CDR2 is SYDVKM. J lost 3 bases, V lost 4 bases, and 5 bases had no gene match. The CDR3 length is 14 residues. Written as DNA, the CDR3 is TGTGCCAGCAGTTCGAGACAGGGGTTCTACGAGCAGTACTTC. The encoded protein is CASSSRQGFYEQYF.

The rearrangement uses TRBV7-2 and TRBJ1-2; D is perhaps TRBD1 (6 bases). Germline V gene sequence: CDR1 SGHTA, CDR2 FQGNSA. The CDR3 is 15 residues long. The V and J ends lost 1 base and 6 bases respectively, with 15 bases between them. CDR3 region: CASSLDVGQMNGYTF. Written as DNA, the CDR3 is TGTGCCAGCAGCTTAGACGTAGGACAGATGAATGGCTACACCTTC.